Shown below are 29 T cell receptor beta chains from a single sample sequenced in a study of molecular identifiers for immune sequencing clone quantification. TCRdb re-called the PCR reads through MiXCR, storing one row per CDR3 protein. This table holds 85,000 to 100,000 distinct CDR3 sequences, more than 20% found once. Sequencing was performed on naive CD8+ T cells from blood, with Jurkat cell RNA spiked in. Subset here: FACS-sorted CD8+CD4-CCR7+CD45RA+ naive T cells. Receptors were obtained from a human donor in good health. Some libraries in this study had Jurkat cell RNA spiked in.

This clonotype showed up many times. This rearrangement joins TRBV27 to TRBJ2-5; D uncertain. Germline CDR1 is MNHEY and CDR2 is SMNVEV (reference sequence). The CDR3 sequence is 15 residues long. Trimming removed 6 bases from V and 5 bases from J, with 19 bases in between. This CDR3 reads CASSLYGPSSETQYF. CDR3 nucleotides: TGTGCCAGCAGCTTGTATGGTCCTAGTTCGGAGACCCAGTACTTC.

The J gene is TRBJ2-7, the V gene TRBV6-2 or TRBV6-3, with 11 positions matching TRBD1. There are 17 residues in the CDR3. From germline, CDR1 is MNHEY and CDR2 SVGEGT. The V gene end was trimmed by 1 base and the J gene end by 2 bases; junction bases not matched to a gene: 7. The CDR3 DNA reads TGTGCCAGCAGTTACTTCCCCGGGGACAGGGGGGCCTACGAGCAGTACTTC. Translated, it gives CASSYFPGDRGAYEQYF.

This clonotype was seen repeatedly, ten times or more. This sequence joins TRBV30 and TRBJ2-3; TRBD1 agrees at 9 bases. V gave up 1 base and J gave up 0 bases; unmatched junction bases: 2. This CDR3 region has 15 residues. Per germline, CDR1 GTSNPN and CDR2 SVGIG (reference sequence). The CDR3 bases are TGTGCCTGGAGTGGGACAGGGGATAGCACAGATACGCAGTATTTT. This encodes CAWSGTGDSTDTQYF.

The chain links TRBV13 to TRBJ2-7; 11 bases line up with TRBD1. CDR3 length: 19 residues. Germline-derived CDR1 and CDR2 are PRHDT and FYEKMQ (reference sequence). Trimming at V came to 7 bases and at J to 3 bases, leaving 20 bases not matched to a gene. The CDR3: CASIDSGVTDRGLDYEQYF. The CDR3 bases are TGTGCCAGCATTGATTCAGGAGTGACGGACAGGGGGCTAGACTACGAGCAGTACTTC.

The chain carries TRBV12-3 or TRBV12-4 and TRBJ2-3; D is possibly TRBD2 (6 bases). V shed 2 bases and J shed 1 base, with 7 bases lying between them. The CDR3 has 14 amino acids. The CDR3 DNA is TGTGCCAGCAGTTTAACGGGAGGCACAGATACGCAGTATTTT. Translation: CASSLTGGTDTQYF.

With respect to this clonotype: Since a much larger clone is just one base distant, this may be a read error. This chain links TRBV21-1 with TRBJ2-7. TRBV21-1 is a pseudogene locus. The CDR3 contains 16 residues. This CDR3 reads CASSKGGLVGIYEQYF. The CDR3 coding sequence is TGTGCCAGCAGCAAAGGGGGGCTAGTAGGAATCTACGAGCAGTACTTC.

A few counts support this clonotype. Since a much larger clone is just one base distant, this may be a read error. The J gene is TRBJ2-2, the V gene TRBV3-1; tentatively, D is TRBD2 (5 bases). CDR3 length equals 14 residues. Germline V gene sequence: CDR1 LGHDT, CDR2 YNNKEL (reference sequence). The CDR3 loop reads CTSTLSGDTGELFF. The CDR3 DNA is TGTACCAGCACCCTATCCGGGGACACCGGGGAGCTGTTTTTT.

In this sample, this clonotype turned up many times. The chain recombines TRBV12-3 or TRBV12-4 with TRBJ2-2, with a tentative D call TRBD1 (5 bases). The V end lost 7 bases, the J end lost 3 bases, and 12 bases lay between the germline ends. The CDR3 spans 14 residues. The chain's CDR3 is CASTLTEDTGELFF. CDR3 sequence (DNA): TGTGCCAGCACCCTGACAGAGGACACCGGGGAGCTGTTTTTT.

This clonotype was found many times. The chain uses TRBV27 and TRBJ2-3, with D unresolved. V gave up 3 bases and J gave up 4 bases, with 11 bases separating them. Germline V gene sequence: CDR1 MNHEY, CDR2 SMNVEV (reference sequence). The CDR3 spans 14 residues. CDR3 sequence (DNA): TGTGCCAGCAGTTTTATGAGCGACTCAGATACGCAGTATTTT. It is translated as CASSFMSDSDTQYF.

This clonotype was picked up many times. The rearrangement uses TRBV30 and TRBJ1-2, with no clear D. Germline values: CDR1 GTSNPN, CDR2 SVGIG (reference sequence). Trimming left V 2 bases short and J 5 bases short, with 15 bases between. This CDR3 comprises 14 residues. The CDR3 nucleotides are TGTGCCTGGAGTTCGGTAGGAGGGTTTTATGGCTACACCTTC. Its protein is CAWSSVGGFYGYTF.

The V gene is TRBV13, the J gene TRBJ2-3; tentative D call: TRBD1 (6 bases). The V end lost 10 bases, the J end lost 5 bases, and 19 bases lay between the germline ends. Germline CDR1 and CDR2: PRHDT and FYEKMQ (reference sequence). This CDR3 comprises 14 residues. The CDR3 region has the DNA TGTGCCACTATACAGGGAGTGGGTGAAGATACGCAGTATTTT. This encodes CATIQGVGEDTQYF.

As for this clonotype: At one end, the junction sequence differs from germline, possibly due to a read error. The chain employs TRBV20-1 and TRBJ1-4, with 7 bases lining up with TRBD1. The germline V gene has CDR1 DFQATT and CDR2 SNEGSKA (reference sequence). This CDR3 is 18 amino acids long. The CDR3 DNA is TGCAGTGCTAGAGATCGATGGGACAGCTATCCAACTAATGAAAAACTGTTATTT. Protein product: CSARDRWDSYPTNEKLLF.

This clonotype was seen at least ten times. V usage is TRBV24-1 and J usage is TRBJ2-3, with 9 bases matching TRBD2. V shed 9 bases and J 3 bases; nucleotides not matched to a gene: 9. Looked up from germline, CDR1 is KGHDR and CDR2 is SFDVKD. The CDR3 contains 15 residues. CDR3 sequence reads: CATANSGGFTDTQYF. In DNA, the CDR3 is TGTGCCACCGCCAACAGCGGGGGGTTTACAGATACGCAGTATTTT.

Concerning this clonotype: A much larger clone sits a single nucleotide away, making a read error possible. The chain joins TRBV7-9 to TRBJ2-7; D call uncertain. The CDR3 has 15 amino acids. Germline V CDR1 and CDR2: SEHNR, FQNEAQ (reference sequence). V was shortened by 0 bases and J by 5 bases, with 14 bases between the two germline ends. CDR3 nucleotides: TGTGCCAGCAGCTTAGCGGGTACCGGTTTGGACGAGCAGTACTTC. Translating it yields CASSLAGTGLDEQYF.

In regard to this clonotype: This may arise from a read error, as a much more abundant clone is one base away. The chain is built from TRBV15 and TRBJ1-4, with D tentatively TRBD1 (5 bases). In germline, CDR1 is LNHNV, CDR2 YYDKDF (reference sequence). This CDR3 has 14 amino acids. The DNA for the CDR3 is TGTGCCACCAGCGCCGGGACGGCTAATGAAAACCTGTTTTTT. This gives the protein CATSAGTANENLFF.

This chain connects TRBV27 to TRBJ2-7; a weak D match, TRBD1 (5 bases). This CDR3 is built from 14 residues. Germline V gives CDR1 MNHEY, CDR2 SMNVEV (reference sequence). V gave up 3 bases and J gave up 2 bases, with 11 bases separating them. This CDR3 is CASSFRGSTYEQYF. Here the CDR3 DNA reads TGTGCCAGCAGTTTTAGGGGATCCACCTACGAGCAGTACTTC.

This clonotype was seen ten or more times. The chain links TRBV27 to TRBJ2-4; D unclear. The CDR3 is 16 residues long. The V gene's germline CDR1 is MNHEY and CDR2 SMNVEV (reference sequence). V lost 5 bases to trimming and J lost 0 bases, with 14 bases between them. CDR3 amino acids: CASSPNDLIAKNIQYF. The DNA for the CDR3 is TGTGCCAGCAGTCCTAACGACTTAATAGCCAAAAACATTCAGTACTTC.

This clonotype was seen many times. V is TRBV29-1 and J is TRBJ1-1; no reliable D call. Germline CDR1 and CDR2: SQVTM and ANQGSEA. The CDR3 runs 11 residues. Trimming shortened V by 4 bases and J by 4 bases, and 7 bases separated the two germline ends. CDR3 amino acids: CSVVWGTEAFF. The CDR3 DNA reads TGCAGCGTTGTGTGGGGCACTGAAGCTTTCTTT.

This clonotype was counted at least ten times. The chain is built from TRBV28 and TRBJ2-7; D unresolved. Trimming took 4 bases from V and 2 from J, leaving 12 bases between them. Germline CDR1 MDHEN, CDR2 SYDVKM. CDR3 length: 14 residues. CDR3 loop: CASSSSFPPYEQYF. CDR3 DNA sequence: TGTGCCAGCAGTTCCTCATTCCCGCCCTACGAGCAGTACTTC.

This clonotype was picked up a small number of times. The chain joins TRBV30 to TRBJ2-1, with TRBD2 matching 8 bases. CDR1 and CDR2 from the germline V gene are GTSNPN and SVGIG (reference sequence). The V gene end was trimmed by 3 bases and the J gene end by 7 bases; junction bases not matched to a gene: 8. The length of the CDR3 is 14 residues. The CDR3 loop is CAWRQRETWNEQFF. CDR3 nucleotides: TGTGCCTGGAGACAGCGGGAGACATGGAATGAGCAGTTCTTC.

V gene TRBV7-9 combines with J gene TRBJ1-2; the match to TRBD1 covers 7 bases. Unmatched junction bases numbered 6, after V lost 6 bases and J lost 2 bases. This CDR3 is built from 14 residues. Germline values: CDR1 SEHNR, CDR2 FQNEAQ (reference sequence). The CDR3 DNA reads TGTGCCAGCAGGCACGGGACAGCCAACTATGGCTACACCTTC. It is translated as CASRHGTANYGYTF.

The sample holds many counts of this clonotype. The chain's CDR3 is CASRPGQGQDTQYF. Here the CDR3 DNA reads TGTGCCAGCAGACCGGGACAGGGCCAGGATACGCAGTATTTT. The chain couples TRBV2 to TRBJ2-3; 9 positions match TRBD1. This CDR3 has 14 amino acids. The germline V gene encodes CDR1 SNHLY and CDR2 FYNNEI. With 6 bases clipped from V and 6 bases from J, the junction kept 7 bases outside the gene matches.

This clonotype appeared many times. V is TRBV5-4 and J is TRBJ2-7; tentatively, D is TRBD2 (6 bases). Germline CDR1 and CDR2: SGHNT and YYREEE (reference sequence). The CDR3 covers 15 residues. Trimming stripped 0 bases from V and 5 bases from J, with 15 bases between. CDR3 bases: TGTGCCAGCAGCTTGGAGGCAGGGACTTTAAACGAGCAGTACTTC. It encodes CASSLEAGTLNEQYF.

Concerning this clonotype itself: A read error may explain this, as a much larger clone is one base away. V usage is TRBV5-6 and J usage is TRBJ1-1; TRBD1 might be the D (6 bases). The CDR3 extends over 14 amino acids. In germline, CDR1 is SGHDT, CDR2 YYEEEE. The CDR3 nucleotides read TGTGTCAGCAGCCGAGTACAGGGGAACACTGAAGCTTTCTTT. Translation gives CVSSRVQGNTEAFF.

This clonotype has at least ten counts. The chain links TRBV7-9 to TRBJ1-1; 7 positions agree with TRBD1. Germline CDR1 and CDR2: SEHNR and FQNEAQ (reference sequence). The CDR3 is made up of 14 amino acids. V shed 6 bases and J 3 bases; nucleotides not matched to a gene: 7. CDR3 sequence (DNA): TGTGCCAGCAGTAGACAGGGATCGGACACTGAAGCTTTCTTT. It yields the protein CASSRQGSDTEAFF.

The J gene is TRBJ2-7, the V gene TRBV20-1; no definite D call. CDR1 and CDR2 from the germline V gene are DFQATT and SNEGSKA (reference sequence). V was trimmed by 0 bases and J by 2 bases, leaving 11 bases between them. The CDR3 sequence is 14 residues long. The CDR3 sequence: CSARDDLRTYEQYF. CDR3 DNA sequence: TGCAGTGCTAGAGATGACCTTCGGACCTACGAGCAGTACTTC.

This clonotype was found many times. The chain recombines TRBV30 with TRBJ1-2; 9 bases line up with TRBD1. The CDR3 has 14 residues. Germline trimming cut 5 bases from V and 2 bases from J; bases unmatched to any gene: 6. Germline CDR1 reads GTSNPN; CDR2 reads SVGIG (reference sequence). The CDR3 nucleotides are TGTGCCTGGGACCGGGACAGGGTAAACTATGGCTACACCTTC. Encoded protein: CAWDRDRVNYGYTF.

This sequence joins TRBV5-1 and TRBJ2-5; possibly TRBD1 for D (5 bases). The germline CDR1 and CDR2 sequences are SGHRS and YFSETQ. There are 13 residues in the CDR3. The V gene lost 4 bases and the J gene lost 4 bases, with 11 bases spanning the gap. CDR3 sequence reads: CASSLLGLETQYF. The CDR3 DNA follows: TGCGCCAGCAGCCTCTTGGGGCTAGAGACCCAGTACTTC.

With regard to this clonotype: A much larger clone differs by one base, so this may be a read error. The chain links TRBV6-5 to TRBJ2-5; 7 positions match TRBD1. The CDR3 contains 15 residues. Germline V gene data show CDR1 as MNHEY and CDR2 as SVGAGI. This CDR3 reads CASSATGTAKETQCF. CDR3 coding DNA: TGTGCCAGCAGTGCCACCGGGACAGCTAAAGAGACCCAGTGCTTC.